This entry lists 10 T cell receptor beta chains sequenced from one sample in a study of Ad26.COV2.S vaccination and SARS-CoV-2 variants. Sequencing was performed with immunoSEQ multiplex PCR; in TCRdb, only in-frame clones are kept and a portion is missing. The repertoire holds fewer than 400,000 clones, with around four fifths as singletons. Treatment denoted: some 19 received Ad26.COV2.S at low or high dose, single or two shots; about 5 received placebo; per-sample allocation not given. Collection of the samples took place on day 63 after the first injection of vaccine or placebo. The sequences come from peripheral blood, collected in a trial of Ad26.COV2.S vaccine versus placebo. The receptors come from a person aged 18-65 years who received the Ad26.COV2.S COVID-19 vaccine or a placebo.

The J gene is TRBJ2-1, the V gene TRBV11-2; 9 positions agree with TRBD2. Per germline, CDR1 SGHAT and CDR2 FQNNGV. CDR3 length: 15 amino acids. After removal of 1 base from V and 5 bases from J, the junction contained 3 bases not matched to a gene. The CDR3 loop is CASSLVAGAHNEQFF. CDR3 coding DNA: TGTGCCAGCAGCTTAGTAGCGGGGGCCCACAATGAGCAGTTCTTC.

This chain connects TRBV7-8 to TRBJ1-1, with 8 bases fitting TRBD1. This CDR3 spans 16 amino acids. V shed 3 bases, J shed 0 bases, and the junction held 6 bases outside the gene matches. CDR1 SGHVS and CDR2 FQNEAQ come from the germline V gene. CDR3 sequence reads: CASSFGQGALNTEAFF. Here the CDR3 DNA reads TGTGCCAGCAGCTTTGGCCAGGGGGCATTGAACACTGAAGCTTTCTTT.

This clone was detected only a few times. The chain joins TRBV28 to TRBJ2-3; 8 bases map to TRBD2. Germline assignment: CDR1 MDHEN and CDR2 SYDVKM. Trimming cost V 6 bases and J 1 base; bases outside gene matches: 9. The CDR3 is made up of 16 amino acids. The CDR3 sequence is CASRPQRGRGTDTQYF. CDR3 DNA sequence: TGTGCCAGCAGACCCCAGCGGGGGAGGGGCACAGATACGCAGTATTTT.

The chain combines TRBV2 with TRBJ2-2; possibly TRBD2 for D (6 bases). The germline CDR1 and CDR2 sequences are SNHLY and FYNNEI. V was trimmed by 0 bases and J by 1 base, leaving 6 bases between them. CDR3 length equals 15 residues. The CDR3 DNA sequence: TGTGCCAGCAGTGAAGCGCGGGGGAACACCGGGGAGCTGTTTTTT. Protein: CASSEARGNTGELFF.

CDR3 amino acids: CAWRDYAEAFF. In DNA, the CDR3 is TGTGCCTGGAGAGATTATGCTGAAGCTTTCTTT. This rearrangement joins TRBV30 to TRBJ1-1; D is unresolved. V was pared by 3 bases and J by 6 bases, with 8 bases between. The CDR3 covers 11 residues. CDR1 is GTSNPN, CDR2 SVGIG, per germline (reference sequence).

The chain combines TRBV27 with TRBJ2-7, with D hard to call. Germline CDR1 MNHEY, CDR2 SMNVEV (reference sequence). This CDR3 spans 19 amino acids. Trimming stripped 5 bases from V and 2 bases from J, with 28 bases between. CDR3 sequence reads: CASSVPQSYHLELPYEQYF. The CDR3 nucleotides are TGTGCCAGCAGTGTTCCTCAGTCGTACCACCTCGAACTCCCCTACGAGCAGTACTTC.

This chain links TRBV6-6 with TRBJ2-7, with TRBD1 matching 9 bases. CDR1 and CDR2 (germline): MNHNY, SVGAGI (reference sequence). Unmatched junction bases numbered 9, after V lost 0 bases and J lost 6 bases. CDR3 size: 16 residues. The CDR3 nucleotides read TGTGCCAGCAGTTACTCGGCCGGACAGGGGTTCGGCGAGCAGTACTTC. Translated, it gives CASSYSAGQGFGEQYF.

The chain links TRBV5-4 to TRBJ2-5; TRBD1 or TRBD2 may be the D gene (5 bases each). Trimming left V 1 base short and J 2 bases short, with 15 bases between. The germline CDR1 and CDR2 sequences are SGHNT and YYREEE (reference sequence). This CDR3 is 16 amino acids long. Here the CDR3 reads CASSLRGPLTQETQYF. CDR3 bases: TGTGCCAGCAGCTTGCGGGGCCCGTTAACTCAAGAGACCCAGTACTTC.

The V gene is TRBV12-3 or TRBV12-4, the J gene TRBJ2-1; 8 bases line up with TRBD2. CDR3 length equals 13 residues. V dropped 3 bases and J dropped 9; count of bases not matched to a gene: 4. The CDR3 loop is CASSLGGGIEQFF. CDR3 nucleotides: TGTGCCAGCAGTTTGGGCGGGGGGATTGAGCAGTTCTTC.

The gene calls are TRBV10-2 and TRBJ2-1; 11 positions agree with TRBD1. The germline gives CDR1 WSHSY, CDR2 SAAADI. This CDR3 contains 15 residues. V shed 5 bases and J 6 bases; nucleotides not matched to a gene: 6. The CDR3 nucleotides are TGCGCCAGCAGTCCGGACAGGGGGCGCGTCAATGAGCAGTTCTTC. Its protein product is CASSPDRGRVNEQFF.